A single sample gave rise to the 29 T cell receptor beta chains below, sequenced in a study of T-cell memory formation after mild COVID-19. TCRdb used MiXCR to reprocess the 5' RACE reads, holding one entry per CDR3 protein. The sample carries 150,000 to 200,000 distinct CDR3 sequences, less than 20% recorded once. The sequenced material came from PBMCs or a T cell subset sorted from them (not recorded which). The origin of the receptors is a man in his late teens or twenties who had mild COVID-19 (a few samples of this study predate the infection). Cell type and time point are not known.

The chain is built from TRBV7-3 and TRBJ2-4; 9 bases align to TRBD2. Germline trimming cut 5 bases from V and 7 bases from J; bases unmatched to any gene: 6. The CDR3 is 14 residues long. The V gene's germline CDR1 is SGHTA and CDR2 FQGTGA. CDR3 sequence (DNA): TGTGCCAGCAGCCCAAGCGGGGGGCCTAACATTCAGTACTTC. Amino acids: CASSPSGGPNIQYF.

The chain has TRBV28 and TRBJ2-7, with D uncertain. Germline loops: CDR1 MDHEN, CDR2 SYDVKM. V dropped 7 bases and J dropped 2 bases, with 12 bases sitting between them. The CDR3 extends over 13 amino acids. In nucleotides, the CDR3 is TGTGCCAGCACGGAAGGTCATACCTACGAGCAGTACGTC. Its translation: CASTEGHTYEQYV.

The rearrangement joins TRBV12-3 or TRBV12-4 to TRBJ2-1; D unresolved. The length of the CDR3 is 15 residues. V lost 0 bases to trimming and J lost 6 bases, with 12 bases between them. CDR3 in DNA: TGTGCCAGCAGTTTAGCAGCCCCGGTCATCAATGAGCAGTTCTTC. Its translation is CASSLAAPVINEQFF.

The chain couples TRBV24-1 to TRBJ2-3; no definite D call. The CDR3 has 14 residues. V was shortened by 5 bases and J by 0 bases, with 8 bases between the two germline ends. Germline V gene sequence: CDR1 KGHDR, CDR2 SFDVKD. The CDR3 DNA reads as TGTGCCACCAGTGCGGGTGGAAGCACAGATACGCAGTATTTT. It specifies CATSAGGSTDTQYF.

The V gene is TRBV7-3, the J gene TRBJ1-1; D remains unclear. The V gene's germline CDR1 is SGHTA and CDR2 FQGTGA. Trimming stripped 6 bases from V and 0 bases from J, with 20 bases between. The CDR3 has 17 residues. CDR3 DNA: TGTGCCAGCAGTGAATCCGGGTCCCTGGGGATGAACACTGAAGCTTTCTTT. Encoded protein: CASSESGSLGMNTEAFF.

This clonotype was found a few times. The chain recombines TRBV27 with TRBJ1-1; maybe TRBD1 (6 bases). The germline V and J ends were trimmed by 3 bases and 0 bases, with 14 bases remaining between them. The CDR3 sequence is 16 residues long. Germline CDR1 is MNHEY and CDR2 is SMNVEV (reference sequence). The CDR3 spells CASSFTGSRLNTEAFF. The CDR3, as DNA: TGTGCCAGCAGTTTCACAGGGTCCAGACTGAACACTGAAGCTTTCTTT.

This clonotype was found a few times. DNA of the CDR3: TGTGCCAGCAGCGTATACGGGGGTGACGCCTACAATGAGCAGTTCTTC. Translating it yields CASSVYGGDAYNEQFF. This chain connects TRBV9 to TRBJ2-1; tentatively, D is TRBD2 (6 bases). Germline CDR1 SGDLS, CDR2 YYNGEE. The ends were cut back, 1 base at V and 2 bases at J, with 13 bases in the middle. This CDR3 has 16 amino acids.

This clonotype was observed a few times. The rearrangement uses TRBV7-6 and TRBJ2-3; 11 bases agree with TRBD2. Germline CDR1 SGHVS, CDR2 FNYEAQ. CDR3 length equals 16 residues. The V segment lost 5 bases and the J segment 0 bases; nucleotides outside the gene matches: 4. The CDR3 DNA reads as TGTGCCAGCAGCCCACTAGCGGGGGCTAGCACAGATACGCAGTATTTT. Amino acids: CASSPLAGASTDTQYF.

This clonotype was detected a few times. V gene TRBV5-1 combines with J gene TRBJ2-3, with a weak D call TRBD2 (6 bases). CDR1 is SGHRS and CDR2 is YFSETQ in the germline V gene. The CDR3 sequence is 15 residues long. The V gene lost 4 bases and the J gene lost 1 base, with 13 bases spanning the gap. In DNA form, the CDR3 reads TGCGCCAGCAGCCCCCGGGACTGGCGCACAGATACGCAGTATTTT. It codes for CASSPRDWRTDTQYF.

The chain links TRBV7-2 to TRBJ1-3; TRBD1 aligns across 9 bases. V trimming: 4 bases; J trimming: 9 bases; junction bases outside the gene matches: 7. Germline CDR1 reads SGHTA; CDR2 reads FQGNSA. The CDR3 consists of 14 residues. The CDR3 reads CASSSTGTGLTIYF. In DNA form, the CDR3 reads TGTGCCAGCAGCTCGACCGGGACAGGGCTCACCATATATTTT.

This clonotype was counted ten times or more. The V and J genes are TRBV7-2 and TRBJ1-6; 7 bases align to TRBD1. Germline V lookup: CDR1 SGHTA, CDR2 FQGNSA. CDR3 length equals 13 residues. With 5 bases clipped from V and 12 bases from J, the junction kept 7 bases outside the gene matches. CDR3 DNA: TGTGCCAGCAGCATGGCAGGGGGTGGACCCCTCCACTTT. As protein: CASSMAGGGPLHF.

V usage is TRBV5-1 and J usage is TRBJ2-3; no firm D call. V lost 0 bases and J 4 bases, leaving 12 bases between the germline ends. This CDR3 has 15 amino acids. Germline lookup yields CDR1 SGHRS and CDR2 YFSETQ. Written as DNA, the CDR3 is TGCGCCAGCAGCTTGGGTGGGTTTGCTGCAGATACGCAGTATTTT. Protein product: CASSLGGFAADTQYF.

The J gene is TRBJ1-2, the V gene TRBV12-3 or TRBV12-4, with TRBD1 matching over 8 bases. Trimming removed 5 bases from V and 4 bases from J; junction bases left unmatched: 6. The CDR3 is 14 residues long. CDR3 sequence: CASSRTGRAYGYTF. In DNA form, the CDR3 reads TGTGCCAGCAGTCGGACAGGGAGGGCCTATGGCTACACCTTC.

The chain employs TRBV23-1 and TRBJ2-1; no definite D call. TRBV23-1 counts as an open reading frame of uncertain function. The CDR3 consists of 10 residues. With 2 bases removed from V and 12 bases from J, the gap between germline ends came to 5 bases. The CDR3 loop is CASSQPGQFF. DNA for the CDR3: TGCGCCAGCAGTCAACCGGGGCAGTTCTTC.

J is TRBJ2-6 and V is TRBV24-1, with 7 bases lining up with TRBD1. In germline, CDR1 is KGHDR, CDR2 SFDVKD. The CDR3 has 17 residues. The trim removed 4 bases at V and 4 bases at J, leaving 9 bases unmatched. The CDR3 DNA follows: TGTGCCACCAGTGACCCCCGAGGGGGCGCCGGGGCCAACGTCCTGACTTTC. Translated, it gives CATSDPRGGAGANVLTF.

This chain joins TRBV27 and TRBJ1-2; TRBD1 is a possible D gene (6 bases). Trimming took off 4 bases at V and 6 bases at J, with 18 bases between the two ends. Germline loops: CDR1 MNHEY, CDR2 SMNVEV (reference sequence). This CDR3 contains 15 residues. The DNA of the CDR3 is TGTGCCAGCAGTTCTTTCACCAGGGGAATCAATGGCTACACCTTC. As protein: CASSSFTRGINGYTF.

V usage is TRBV7-9 and J usage is TRBJ2-3; 8 bases are a match to TRBD2. The trim removed 5 bases at V and 8 bases at J, leaving 6 bases unmatched. This CDR3 contains 13 residues. CDR1 SEHNR and CDR2 FQNEAQ come from the germline V gene (reference sequence). For the CDR3, the DNA is TGTGCCAGCAGCCCACTAGCGGACCTTACGCAGTATTTT. Translating gives CASSPLADLTQYF. Using reference TRBV7-9 and TRBJ2-3 for the parts outside the CDR3, the full variable domain is DTGVSQNPRHKITKRGQNVTFRCDPISEHNRLYWYRQTLGQGPEFLTYFQNEAQLEKSRLLSDRFSAERPKGSFSTLEIQRTEQGDSAMYLCASSPLADLTQYFGPGTRLTVL.

The chain recombines TRBV15 with TRBJ2-7; 14 bases are shared with TRBD2. Per the germline V gene, CDR1 is LNHNV and CDR2 is YYDKDF (reference sequence). The CDR3 runs 16 residues. The V segment lost 5 bases and the J segment 1 base; nucleotides outside the gene matches: 4. The CDR3 DNA follows: TGTGCCACCAGCGGAGGACTAGCGGGGGGTTCCTACGAGCAGTACTTC. This translates into CATSGGLAGGSYEQYF.

J is TRBJ1-2 and V is TRBV6-5, with D perhaps matching TRBD1 (5 bases). Germline V CDR1 and CDR2: MNHEY, SVGAGI. Trimming shortened V by 2 bases and J by 6 bases, and 10 bases separated the two germline ends. The CDR3 sequence is 13 residues long. The CDR3 sequence is CASSYRTPHGYTF. DNA of the CDR3: TGTGCCAGCAGTTACCGGACACCCCATGGCTACACCTTC.

This chain links TRBV7-8 with TRBJ2-5, with D perhaps TRBD1 or TRBD2 (5 bases each). Trimming removed 5 bases from V and 1 base from J, with 17 bases in between. The CDR3 length is 16 residues. CDR1 and CDR2 from the germline V gene are SGHVS and FQNEAQ. The CDR3 reads CASSGPGRTIQETQYF. The CDR3 nucleotides read TGTGCCAGCAGCGGCCCGGGACGGACGATCCAAGAGACCCAGTACTTC.

The rearrangement joins TRBV24-1 to TRBJ2-5; weak D call: TRBD1 (5 bases). The CDR3 is 15 amino acids. Looked up from germline, CDR1 is KGHDR and CDR2 is SFDVKD. V was clipped by 0 bases and J by 1 base, with 8 bases between them. Written as DNA, the CDR3 is TGTGCCACCAGTGATTTGACAGGATTCCAAGAGACCCAGTACTTC. It codes for CATSDLTGFQETQYF.

The chain uses TRBV7-9 and TRBJ2-5, with D perhaps TRBD1 or TRBD2 (5 bases each). V gave up 1 base and J gave up 3 bases, with 15 bases separating them. The germline V gene has CDR1 SEHNR and CDR2 FQNEAQ (reference sequence). The CDR3 consists of 16 residues. CDR3 nucleotide sequence: TGTGCCAGCAGCTTAGGAGTTGGGGGTGGTGAAGAGACCCAGTACTTC. Protein: CASSLGVGGGEETQYF.

In its sample, this clonotype was seen many times. This chain connects TRBV5-4 to TRBJ2-3; D call uncertain. With 2 bases removed from V and 2 bases from J, the gap between germline ends came to 9 bases. Germline V lookup: CDR1 SGHNT, CDR2 YYREEE (reference sequence). CDR3 length equals 14 residues. As DNA, the CDR3 is TGTGCCAGCAGCTTTCCCGAGATCACAGATACGCAGTATTTT. As protein: CASSFPEITDTQYF.

Only a few counts were recorded for this clonotype. The chain couples TRBV12-3 or TRBV12-4 to TRBJ1-5; 10 bases map to TRBD1. There are 15 residues in the CDR3. The junction had 8 bases not matched to a gene; V was cut back by 5 bases and J by 7 bases. In nucleotides, the CDR3 is TGTGCCAGCAGTCCGAGGACAGGGGGGTTGCAGCCCCAGCATTTT. Its translation: CASSPRTGGLQPQHF.

The chain employs TRBV12-3 or TRBV12-4 and TRBJ2-7; D may be TRBD2 (5 bases). The CDR3 has 13 residues. V was shortened by 8 bases and J by 6 bases, with 17 bases between the two germline ends. CDR3 protein: CASSHPLATEQYF. In DNA, the CDR3 is TGTGCCAGCTCCCATCCTCTAGCAACCGAGCAGTACTTC.

The chain recombines TRBV11-2 with TRBJ2-1; 7 bases align to TRBD2. CDR3 length equals 16 residues. CDR1 and CDR2 from the germline V gene are SGHAT and FQNNGV. V dropped 5 bases and J dropped 4; count of bases not matched to a gene: 11. The CDR3: CASSLQLGGGYNEQFF. DNA of the CDR3: TGTGCCAGCAGCCTCCAGCTGGGGGGGGGATACAATGAGCAGTTCTTC.

DNA for the CDR3: TGCAGCGTTGAATTTGGGGGCAATCAGCCCCAGCATTTT. It yields the protein CSVEFGGNQPQHF. V and J are TRBV29-1 and TRBJ1-5; D is ambiguous. The CDR3 runs to 13 residues. CDR1 is SQVTM, CDR2 ANQGSEA, per germline. Deletions cut 2 bases from V and 2 bases from J, with 7 bases between.

The V gene is TRBV7-2, the J gene TRBJ2-3; 9 bases align to TRBD2. J was trimmed by 6 bases and V by 5 bases; bases with no gene match: 12. Per germline, CDR1 SGHTA and CDR2 FQGNSA. The length of the CDR3 is 16 residues. CDR3 sequence (DNA): TGTGCCAGCAGCCCTTCTAGCGGGGTGAGATCGGATACGCAGTATTTT. It encodes CASSPSSGVRSDTQYF.

This clonotype was observed a handful of times. This rearrangement joins TRBV20-1 to TRBJ2-1, with TRBD2 as a possible D gene (5 bases). The CDR3 spans 14 residues. Germline loops: CDR1 DFQATT, CDR2 SNEGSKA (reference sequence). With 1 base removed from V and 3 bases from J, the gap between germline ends came to 10 bases. The CDR3 loop is CSARVVANYNEQFF. Written as DNA, the CDR3 is TGCAGTGCTAGAGTGGTAGCGAACTACAATGAGCAGTTCTTC.